The 14 T cell receptor beta chains reported below all come from one sample, sequenced in a study of shared clonotypes between healthy human individuals (dated by TCRdb to 2020 to 2022). The library was obtained by the immunoSEQ multiplex PCR assay. TCRdb re-hosts the immuneACCESS table, in-frame sequences only. Its copies lack some clones; in the studies checked, an unresolved V gene accounts for under half of them, and the cause for the rest is not known. The sample table lists about 2.2 million clones, about 93% of them with a count of one. Of the sample, 1.5% to 2% is held by the ten largest clones. CD8 naive samples were obtained by positive selection for CCR7 among CD45RO-negative cells, yielding a CD45RA+CCR7+ population from which TemRA cells were excluded. The source material was naive CD8+ T cells from PBMCs. Taken with the paper, the label for cell subset or site translates to: CD45RA+CCR7+. The receptors shown here come from a man between 18 and 29 years old in good health. Some clones in this sample may be carry-over from other donors' samples.

The chain recombines TRBV4-1 with TRBJ2-7; 9 nucleotides match TRBD2. V was clipped by 0 bases and J by 1 base; unmatched bases: 10. The CDR3 loop spans 18 amino acids. The V gene's germline CDR1 is MGHRA and CDR2 YSYEKL. The CDR3 DNA reads as TGCGCCAGCAGCCAAGATCTGCGGGAGGGCCCACTTTCCTACGAGCAGTACTTC. This gives the protein CASSQDLREGPLSYEQYF.

The chain carries TRBV25-1 and TRBJ1-3; no reliable D call. The CDR3 has 13 amino acids. V lost 7 bases, J lost 3 bases, and 10 bases lay in between. The germline CDR1 and CDR2 sequences are MGHDK and SYGVNS. The CDR3 nucleotides read TGTGCCAGCACGGAGACACGTGGAAACACCATATATTTT. It is translated as CASTETRGNTIYF.

V is TRBV19 and J is TRBJ1-1, with TRBD1 matching 8 bases. After removal of 3 bases from V and 4 bases from J, the junction contained 7 bases not matched to a gene. The CDR3 is 15 amino acids. CDR1 LNHDA and CDR2 SQIVND come from the germline V gene (reference sequence). DNA of the CDR3: TGTGCCAGTAGTATCCAAGGACAGGGAGTCACTGAAGCTTTCTTT. Protein: CASSIQGQGVTEAFF. Complete variable domain (other parts from reference TRBV19 and TRBJ1-1): DGGITQSPKYLFRKEGQNVTLSCEQNLNHDAMYWYRQDPGQGLRLIYYSQIVNDFQKGDIAEGYSVSREKKESFPLTVTSAQKNPTAFYLCASSIQGQGVTEAFFGQGTRLTVV.

The V call is TRBV27, the J call TRBJ2-1; D unresolved. Germline assignment: CDR1 MNHEY and CDR2 SMNVEV (reference sequence). V lost 5 bases to trimming and J lost 3 bases, with 11 bases between them. CDR3 length equals 14 residues. CDR3 bases: TGTGCCAGCAGTAGCAATCCTTACTACAATGAGCAGTTCTTC. It is translated as CASSSNPYYNEQFF.

V and J are TRBV27 and TRBJ2-7, with TRBD1 identical over 8 bases. This CDR3 has 15 amino acids. Losses at the gene ends were 1 base for V and 6 bases for J; bases not matched to a gene: 8. In germline, CDR1 is MNHEY, CDR2 SMNVEV (reference sequence). CDR3 residues: CASSLLATGVREQYF. CDR3 DNA sequence: TGTGCCAGCAGTTTATTAGCGACAGGGGTTCGCGAGCAGTACTTC.

The CDR3 coding sequence is TGTGCCAGCAGCAGAGGACAGGGACGGGACACTGAAGCTTTCTTT. It specifies CASSRGQGRDTEAFF. The chain links TRBV11-2 to TRBJ1-1; 8 bases fit TRBD1. The CDR3 sequence is 15 residues long. After removal of 5 bases from V and 3 bases from J, the junction contained 8 bases not matched to a gene. The germline CDR1 and CDR2 sequences are SGHAT and FQNNGV.

J is TRBJ2-7 and V is TRBV5-1; 9 bases agree with TRBD1. This CDR3 is 16 amino acids long. J lost 3 bases, V lost 4 bases, and 11 bases had no gene match. CDR1 and CDR2 from the germline V gene are SGHRS and YFSETQ. The CDR3 DNA follows: TGCGCCAGCAGCCCCTTACAGGGGGCGATCGGCTACGAGCAGTACTTC. It codes for CASSPLQGAIGYEQYF.

The chain couples TRBV10-3 to TRBJ1-2; D is undetermined. Germline V gene sequence: CDR1 ENHRY, CDR2 SYGVKD. CDR3 size: 14 residues. The V end lost 0 bases, the J end lost 5 bases, and 10 bases lay between the germline ends. The CDR3 sequence is CAISESEFPYGYTF. In DNA, the CDR3 is TGTGCCATCAGTGAGTCAGAATTCCCTTATGGCTACACCTTC.

The gene calls are TRBV7-2 and TRBJ2-2; 7 positions agree with TRBD2. The J segment lost 3 bases and the V segment lost 11 bases, leaving 9 bases of the junction unmatched. CDR3 length equals 14 residues. Germline loops: CDR1 SGHTA, CDR2 FQGNSA. The CDR3 reads CACGLAVYTGELFF. In nucleotides, the CDR3 is TGTGCCTGCGGGCTAGCGGTATACACCGGGGAGCTGTTTTTT.

V usage is TRBV4-1 and J usage is TRBJ1-6; 9 nucleotides agree with TRBD1. Trimming took 1 base from V and 12 from J; bases not matched to a gene: 7. The CDR3 is made up of 15 amino acids. Germline values: CDR1 MGHRA, CDR2 YSYEKL. As DNA, the CDR3 is TGCGCCAGCAGCCAAGTGGGGACAGGGAAGATACCCCTCCACTTT. Its protein is CASSQVGTGKIPLHF.

A remark on this clone: Other DNA sequences of this sample code for an identical CDR3. This chain links TRBV9 with TRBJ1-2; a possible D gene is TRBD1 (5 bases). Germline V gives CDR1 SGDLS, CDR2 YYNGEE. V was trimmed by 0 bases and J by 5 bases, leaving 14 bases between them. This CDR3 has 15 amino acids. The CDR3 reads CASSVEGVGRYGYTF. In DNA form, the CDR3 reads TGTGCCAGCAGCGTAGAAGGGGTTGGTAGGTATGGCTACACCTTC.

The chain employs TRBV9 and TRBJ2-3; 7 bases fit TRBD2. CDR3 length: 15 amino acids. V trimming: 0 bases; J trimming: 6 bases; junction bases outside the gene matches: 7. CDR1 and CDR2 (germline): SGDLS, YYNGEE. CDR3 in DNA: TGTGCCAGCAGCGTAGCCGACCAGGGAGGGGATACGCAGTATTTT. It codes for CASSVADQGGDTQYF.

The chain is built from TRBV4-1 and TRBJ1-1, with 12 nucleotides matching TRBD1. This CDR3 contains 16 residues. The J segment lost 11 bases and the V segment lost 4 bases, leaving 14 bases of the junction unmatched. Looked up from germline, CDR1 is MGHRA and CDR2 is YSYEKL. The CDR3 protein is CASSPSLRDRGREAFF. The DNA for the CDR3 is TGCGCCAGCAGCCCATCTCTCCGGGACAGGGGGCGCGAGGCTTTCTTT.

The chain uses TRBV25-1 and TRBJ1-1; possibly TRBD1 for D (6 bases). Germline CDR1 reads MGHDK; CDR2 reads SYGVNS. This CDR3 contains 14 residues. With 6 bases removed from V and 8 bases from J, the gap between germline ends came to 19 bases. The CDR3, as DNA: TGTGCCAGCAGATTCGGAGGGGGGGTGTTAGAAGCTTTCTTT. Translating it yields CASRFGGGVLEAFF.